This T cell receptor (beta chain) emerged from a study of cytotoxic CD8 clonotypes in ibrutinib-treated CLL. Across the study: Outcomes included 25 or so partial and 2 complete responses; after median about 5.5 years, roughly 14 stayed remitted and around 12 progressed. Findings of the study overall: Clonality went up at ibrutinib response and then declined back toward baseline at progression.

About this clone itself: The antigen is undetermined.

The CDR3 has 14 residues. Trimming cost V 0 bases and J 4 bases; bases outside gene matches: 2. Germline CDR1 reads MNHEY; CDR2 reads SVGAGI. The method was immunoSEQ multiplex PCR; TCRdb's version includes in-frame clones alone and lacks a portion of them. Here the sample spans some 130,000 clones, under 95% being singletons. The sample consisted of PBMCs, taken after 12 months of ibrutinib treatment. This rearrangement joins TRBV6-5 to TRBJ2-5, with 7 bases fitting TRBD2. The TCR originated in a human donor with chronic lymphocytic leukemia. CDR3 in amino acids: CASSYSLAGETQYF. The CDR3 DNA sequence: TGTGCCAGCAGTTACTCGTTAGCGGGAGAGACCCAGTACTTC.